This T cell receptor (beta chain) came from a study of CD8 T cells in ankylosing spondylitis. V gave up 5 bases and J gave up 4 bases; unmatched junction bases: 6. The V gene's germline CDR1 is SGHNT and CDR2 YENEEA. This CDR3 has 16 amino acids. Quantitative 5'-RACE with molecular barcodes produced the TCR beta libraries. MiXCR was run by TCRdb on the 5' RACE reads, yielding one entry per CDR3 protein. The table shows about 240,000 distinct CDR3 sequences, with 7.5% to 9% occurring only once. There are a few counts of this clonotype. Its antigen is as yet unknown. The study, taken as a whole, reports: Reportedly, matched ankylosing spondylitis synovial fluid was significantly enriched for disease-linked clones. Disease-linked clones displayed a CD8+ phenotype and appeared relatively rarely in peripheral blood.

The chain recombines TRBV11-3 with TRBJ2-2; the match to TRBD1 covers 11 bases. Sample: blood, either unsorted or a sorted T cell fraction (not recorded which). The sequence derives from a male donor with ankylosing spondylitis or in good health (not recorded which). In DNA, the CDR3 is TGTGCCAGCAGCACTCGGACAGGGGGCGGCACCGGGGAGCTGTTTTTT. This codes for CASSTRTGGGTGELFF.